These T cell receptor beta chains were read from a single sample in a study of spatial heterogeneity in lung cancer. From the 5' RACE reads, TCRdb called clonotypes with MiXCR, one entry per CDR3 protein. The sample contains 10,000 to 14,000 distinct CDR3 sequences, roughly 9.1% of which appear only once. The sample here was PBMCs, taken at follow-up. The receptors derive from a female donor with early-stage non-small cell lung cancer. Each CDR3 is given with its conserved first and last residue. Fields, in order: J gene, V gene, D gene, clone size, CDR3 DNA, CDR3 protein. The D gene is left open where the match is weak. Part of the rows lack a size; the others show once, few, many or a class for expanded clones.

TRBJ2-1 | TRBV5-6 | NA | many | TGTGCCAGCAGCTTGGAAACAGTTCCCTACAATGAGCAGTTCTTC | CASSLETVPYNEQFF
TRBJ2-3 | TRBV5-6 | NA | many | TGTGCCAGCAGCTTACCTTCCCGAAAAGAGGATACGCAGTATTTT | CASSLPSRKEDTQYF
TRBJ2-5 | TRBV28 | TRBD2 | few | TGTGCCAGCAGCACCCGGACTAGCGGGCTGCAAGAGACCCAGTACTTC | CASSTRTSGLQETQYF
TRBJ2-2 | TRBV23-1 | TRBD1 | many | TGCGCCAGCGACAGGGACAGGGGTGCCACCGGGGAGCTGTTTTTT | CASDRDRGATGELFF
TRBJ2-5 | TRBV19 | NA | many | TGTGCCAGTAGTATCGGACGGGGGATGGCCTGGCGACAAGAGACCCAGTACTTC | CASSIGRGMAWRQETQYF
TRBJ2-1 | TRBV6-2/TRBV6-3 | NA | NA | TGTGCCAGCAGTTACGTCAGGGCCCTAATGCGACCTGAGCAGTTCTTC | CASSYVRALMRPEQFF
TRBJ2-7 | TRBV7-2 | NA | many | TGTGCCAGCAGCCCGACGGGCTACGAGCAGTACTTC | CASSPTGYEQYF
TRBJ2-6 | TRBV4-3 | TRBD1 | NA | TGCGCCAGCAGCCAGGGGACAGGGGTCCTTCCTGGGGCCAACGTCCTGACTTTC | CASSQGTGVLPGANVLTF
TRBJ1-4 | TRBV28 | NA | many | TGTGCCAGCAGGGGGATACAGGGTAGCCGGGAAAAACTGTTTTTT | CASRGIQGSREKLFF
TRBJ1-6 | TRBV4-1 | NA | many | TGCGCCAGCAGCCAGGGACACTTAAATAATTCACCCCTCCACTTT | CASSQGHLNNSPLHF
TRBJ2-7 | TRBV7-9 | TRBD2 | many | TGTGCCAGCAGCCGTAGCGGGAACCACTACGAGCAGTACTTC | CASSRSGNHYEQYF
TRBJ2-1 | TRBV24-1 | TRBD2 | NA | TGTGCCACCAGTGCTTTAGCGGGAGGGCAACTTGAGGAGCAGTTCTTC | CATSALAGGQLEEQFF
TRBJ1-5 | TRBV6-1 | NA | many | TGTGCCAGCAGCCCCGACAGGACATACAATCAGCCCCAGCATTTT | CASSPDRTYNQPQHF
TRBJ2-3 | TRBV2 | NA | many | TGTGCCAGCAGTGAAGGAGGTGGACTCGATACGCAGTATTTT | CASSEGGGLDTQYF
TRBJ2-2 | TRBV5-8 | NA | many | TGTGCCAGCAGCCCTAAGGGTTTCAACACCGGGGAGCTGTTTTTT | CASSPKGFNTGELFF
TRBJ2-2 | TRBV10-3 | NA | many | TGTGCCATCAGTGAGGCTAGGGTGGGAGGCTCCGCGGGGACCGGGGAGCTGTTTTTT | CAISEARVGGSAGTGELFF
TRBJ2-2 | TRBV24-1 | NA | many | TGTGCCACCAGTGACCCCACGGTCCGGGAGCTGTTTTTT | CATSDPTVRELFF
TRBJ2-1 | TRBV5-8 | TRBD1 | many | TGTGCCAGCAGCTTCACCGACAGGGACGATGAGCAGTTCTTC | CASSFTDRDDEQFF
TRBJ2-3 | TRBV6-2/TRBV6-3 | TRBD1 | few | TGTGCCAGCAGTTACGGGGACAGGGGATCAGATACGCAGTATTTT | CASSYGDRGSDTQYF
TRBJ1-3 | TRBV28 | NA | many | TGTGCCAGCAGTTTTGGGGGAACCGGAAACACCATATATTTT | CASSFGGTGNTIYF
TRBJ2-1 | TRBV29-1 | TRBD2 | NA | TGCAGCGTTGAGGCTAGCGGTTACAATGAGCAGTTCTTC | CSVEASGYNEQFF
TRBJ1-1 | TRBV20-1 | NA | medium-sized | TGCAGTGCCCTAGTTGTAGGGGGGAACACTGAAGCTTTCTTT | CSALVVGGNTEAFF
TRBJ2-1 | TRBV24-1 | NA | NA | TGTGCCACCAGTGACTTGGGAGTAGAGCGGGAGCAGTTCTTC | CATSDLGVEREQFF
TRBJ1-5 | TRBV5-6 | NA | many | TGTGCCAGCACCACTGGCGGAGGACAGCCCCAGCATTTT | CASTTGGGQPQHF
TRBJ2-3 | TRBV7-8 | TRBD2 | many | TGTGCCAGCAGCTCCCGGCGGGAGGGCAAGTCAGATACGCAGTATTTT | CASSSRREGKSDTQYF
TRBJ2-2 | TRBV30 | NA | many | TGTGCCTGGAGATCGAACACCGGGGAGCTGTTTTTT | CAWRSNTGELFF
TRBJ2-3 | TRBV5-4 | NA | many | TGTGCCAGCAGCTTGGTGGGGACGGATCACACAGATACGCAGTATTTT | CASSLVGTDHTDTQYF
TRBJ2-6 | TRBV7-8 | NA | many | TGTGCCAGCAGCTTAAGCATTGGGGGGACTGGGGCCAACGTCCTGACTTTC | CASSLSIGGTGANVLTF
TRBJ1-1 | TRBV20-1 | TRBD1 | few | TGCAGTGCTAGGGAGGACAGGGGGCCTTTAGCTTTCTTT | CSAREDRGPLAFF
TRBJ2-1 | TRBV20-1 | TRBD2 | many | TGCAGTGCTAGAGATCCGGGGGGGCCCTACAATGAGCAGTTCTTC | CSARDPGGPYNEQFF
TRBJ2-5 | TRBV5-1 | NA | many | TGCGCCAGCAGCCCCGGACAGCCCCTTTCGCAAGAGACCCAGTACTTC | CASSPGQPLSQETQYF
TRBJ2-3 | TRBV7-6 | TRBD1 | many | TGTGCCAGCAGCTTAGAAGAGACAGGGGTGGTTACAGATACGCAGTATTTT | CASSLEETGVVTDTQYF
TRBJ1-6 | TRBV12-3/TRBV12-4 | NA | NA | TGTGCCAGCAGACTTACAGGCTATAATTCACCCCTCCACTTT | CASRLTGYNSPLHF
TRBJ2-5 | TRBV18 | NA | NA | TGTGCCAGCTCCCCTCAGGGAATCCAAGAGACCCAGTACTTC | CASSPQGIQETQYF
TRBJ2-3 | TRBV4-1 | TRBD2 | many | TGCGCCAGCAGTAGATTAGCGGGGGGGCGGGGCACAGATACGCAGTATTTT | CASSRLAGGRGTDTQYF
TRBJ1-1 | TRBV4-1 | NA | NA | TGCGCCAGCAGCCAAGATTGGGACACTGAAGCTTTCTTT | CASSQDWDTEAFF
TRBJ2-2 | TRBV20-1 | TRBD1 | few | TGCAGTGCTAGAGGTCTTGTGGGACAGGGTTTGAGTTCGAACACCGGGGAGCTGTTTTTT | CSARGLVGQGLSSNTGELFF
TRBJ1-2 | TRBV2 | TRBD1 | many | TGTGCCAGCAGGCACCCGACAGGGGGGACTAACTATGGCTACACCTTC | CASRHPTGGTNYGYTF
TRBJ1-2 | TRBV10-2 | TRBD1 | medium-sized | TGCGCCAGCAGGCTTTCCGGGACAGGGAGCACCTATGGCTACACCTTC | CASRLSGTGSTYGYTF
TRBJ2-7 | TRBV12-3/TRBV12-4 | TRBD2 | many | TGTGCCAGCACCCGGGACTATCTCCTGCGGGAGCAGTACTTC | CASTRDYLLREQYF
TRBJ2-2 | TRBV7-9 | TRBD1 | many | TGTGCCAGCAGCTCCGGGGGACAGGGGGCCTCCGGGGAGCTGTTTTTT | CASSSGGQGASGELFF
TRBJ2-3 | TRBV18 | NA | many | TGTGCCAGCTCACCCCAGGTCACAGATACGCAGTATTTT | CASSPQVTDTQYF
TRBJ1-4 | TRBV13 | NA | many | TGTGCCAGCAGCGCGAGGGTGGAAGAAAAACTGTTTTTT | CASSARVEEKLFF
TRBJ2-7 | TRBV28 | NA | many | TGTGCCAGCAGCCTCAATCAAAGAAGAGGGTGGTCGTACTTC | CASSLNQRRGWSYF
TRBJ1-1 | TRBV15 | NA | NA | TGTGCCACCAGCAGAGATCGATCCAGGGCCACTGAAGCTTTCTTT | CATSRDRSRATEAFF
TRBJ2-5 | TRBV19 | NA | NA | TGTGCCAGTAGTACTAACAGGGATTGGGAGACCCAGTACTTC | CASSTNRDWETQYF